The 9 T cell receptor beta chains in this list originate from one sample, sequenced in a study of OX40 agonist ivuxolimab in advanced cancers. Repertoires were generated with immunoSEQ multiplex PCR, while TCRdb's copy carries only in-frame clones and drops some. The sample lists roughly 150,000 clones; 94% were seen once. Sequenced material: CD4+ or CD8+ T cells sorted from blood, taken in a trial of the OX40 agonist ivuxolimab. These receptors came from an adult with an advanced solid tumor such as melanoma, head and neck, liver or kidney cancer.

The chain is built from TRBV5-4 and TRBJ2-1; TRBD2 agrees at 8 bases. Germline CDR1 and CDR2: SGHNT and YYREEE (reference sequence). This CDR3 is 16 amino acids long. V was clipped by 2 bases and J by 4 bases; unmatched bases: 8. The CDR3 DNA follows: TGTGCCAGCAGCTTAACGGGAGGGCCGACATACAATGAGCAGTTCTTC. Translating it yields CASSLTGGPTYNEQFF. Full variable domain (outside the CDR3, taken from reference TRBV5-4 and TRBJ2-1): ETGVTQSPTHLIKTRGQQVTLRCSSQSGHNTVSWYQQALGQGPQFIFQYYREEENGRGNFPPRFSGLQFPNYSSELNVNALELDDSALYLCASSLTGGPTYNEQFFGPGTRLTVL.

The J gene is TRBJ1-1, the V gene TRBV18; TRBD1 aligns across 9 bases. Trimming took 3 bases from V and 3 from J; bases not matched to a gene: 2. The CDR3 runs to 14 residues. Germline CDR1 is KGHSH and CDR2 is LQKENI. This CDR3 reads CASSPRQGDTEAFF. The CDR3 region has the DNA TGTGCCAGCTCACCGAGACAGGGGGACACTGAAGCTTTCTTT.

The chain employs TRBV20-1 and TRBJ1-5, with no clear D. V lost 5 bases and J lost 2, with 1 base in between. Looked up from germline, CDR1 is DFQATT and CDR2 is SNEGSKA (reference sequence). This CDR3 has 10 amino acids. CDR3 coding DNA: TGCAGTGCTGGCAATCAGCCCCAGCATTTT. This sequence encodes CSAGNQPQHF.

This clone showed up just once. This chain links TRBV5-1 with TRBJ1-3; D not resolved. CDR1 and CDR2 (germline): SGHRS, YFSETQ. The CDR3 is made up of 15 amino acids. With 0 bases removed from V and 5 bases from J, the gap between germline ends came to 12 bases. CDR3 in amino acids: CASSLERGVRNTIYF. The CDR3 DNA is TGCGCCAGCAGCTTGGAGCGCGGGGTTCGAAACACCATATATTTT.

The V and J genes are TRBV9 and TRBJ2-1; TRBD2 might be the D (7 bases). Germline CDR1 SGDLS, CDR2 YYNGEE. The CDR3 sequence is 18 residues long. Between the trimmed V and J ends, which lost 4 bases and 10 bases, there was a span of 30 bases. CDR3 DNA sequence: TGTGCCAGCAGCCCCCGAATTGCGGGGGCGCGGGGCAATGTGGAGCAGTTCTTC. Translated, it gives CASSPRIAGARGNVEQFF.

CDR3 residues: CASSLGGSSYEQYF. In DNA form, the CDR3 reads TGTGCCAGCAGCTTGGGAGGGAGCTCCTACGAGCAGTACTTC. This chain joins TRBV5-5 and TRBJ2-7, with TRBD2 as a possible D gene (5 bases). In germline, CDR1 is SGHKS, CDR2 YYEKEE (reference sequence). This CDR3 contains 14 residues. V was clipped by 0 bases and J by 0 bases, with 7 bases between them.

The V call is TRBV5-1, the J call TRBJ1-1, with D hard to call. The CDR3 totals 15 residues. From germline, CDR1 is SGHRS and CDR2 YFSETQ. V gave up 1 base and J gave up 1 base, with 11 bases separating them. CDR3 coding DNA: TGCGCCAGCAGCTTGTTGCTTGGGCGGAACACTGAAGCTTTCTTT. It is translated as CASSLLLGRNTEAFF.

The chain uses TRBV10-2 and TRBJ1-2; possibly TRBD1 for D (5 bases). Trimming cost V 0 bases and J 7 bases, with 15 bases left between them. This CDR3 has 15 amino acids. Germline V CDR1 and CDR2: WSHSY, SAAADI. In DNA form, the CDR3 reads TGCGCCAGCAGTGAGTCGAACCTCAGGGTCTCTGGCTACACCTTC. It yields the protein CASSESNLRVSGYTF.

The gene calls are TRBV5-5 and TRBJ1-1; D gene unclear. The CDR3 has 13 amino acids. The germline V gene has CDR1 SGHKS and CDR2 YYEKEE (reference sequence). Trimming left V 1 base short and J 4 bases short, with 8 bases between. This CDR3 reads CASSLLGSTEAFF. The CDR3 nucleotides are TGTGCCAGCAGCTTGTTGGGGAGCACTGAAGCTTTCTTT. The entire variable domain, with the rest obtained from reference TRBV5-5 and TRBJ1-1, is as follows: DAGVTQSPTHLIKTRGQQVTLRCSPISGHKSVSWYQQVLGQGPQFIFQYYEKEERGRGNFPDRFSARQFPNYSSELNVNALLLGDSALYLCASSLLGSTEAFFGQGTRLTVV.